This T cell receptor (beta chain) derives from a study of monozygotic twins with inflammatory bowel disease. Regarding the study as a whole: Versus healthy twins, IBD patients showed fewer clonotypes shared with others, especially with disease activity. Some repertoire variability may stem from patients' differing immunosuppressive treatments. The data gave no support to a single strong IBD-associated signal or clonotype.

Added by template switching were UMIs that each held a 6-nucleotide sample barcode. One entry per CDR3 protein, without DNA, is what TCRdb gives after re-calling the 5' RACE reads. This sample contains roughly 150,000 distinct CDR3 sequences. Comment on this clonotype: Its target is not known.

The CDR3 extends over 13 amino acids. The specimen was blood. This sequence originates from a human donor with ulcerative colitis or Crohn's disease, or a healthy co-twin of an affected twin (not recorded which). The chain joins TRBV12-3 or TRBV12-4 to TRBJ2-4; TCRdb proposes TRBD1, but this gene call is untestable without DNA. CDR3 loop: CASSPTGRNMQYF.